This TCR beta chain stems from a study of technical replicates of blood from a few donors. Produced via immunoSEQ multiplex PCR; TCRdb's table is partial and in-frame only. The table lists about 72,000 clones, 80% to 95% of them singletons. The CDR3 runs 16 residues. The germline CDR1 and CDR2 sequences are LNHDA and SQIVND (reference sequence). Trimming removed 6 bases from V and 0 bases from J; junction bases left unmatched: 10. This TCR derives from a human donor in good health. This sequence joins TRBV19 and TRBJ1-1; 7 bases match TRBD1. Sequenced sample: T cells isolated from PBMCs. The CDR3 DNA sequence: TGTGCCAGTAGATATTCACAGGGGCCATTGAACACTGAAGCTTTCTTT. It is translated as CASRYSQGPLNTEAFF.